The T cell receptor (beta chain) under discussion was sequenced for a study of blood T cell repertoires in COVID-19. TCRdb's table, derived via immunoSEQ multiplex PCR, lists solely in-frame clones and lacks some. The table includes about half a million clones, about 85% detected once. Trimming took 7 bases from V and 0 from J, leaving 19 bases between them. The germline V gene has CDR1 LNHDA and CDR2 SQIVND (reference sequence). The CDR3 spans 18 residues. The sequence was collected from a woman aged 60-70 years who had recovered from COVID-19. The sequencing sample was made of PBMCs or T cells enriched from blood (not recorded which). The gene calls are TRBV19 and TRBJ2-6, with a weak D call TRBD1 (5 bases). DNA of the CDR3: TGTGCCAGTAATAATCAGGGCTTCCCGATCTCTGGGGCCAACGTCCTGACTTTC. Translating it yields CASNNQGFPISGANVLTF. Combining the CDR3 with reference TRBV19 and TRBJ2-6 gives the whole variable domain DGGITQSPKYLFRKEGQNVTLSCEQNLNHDAMYWYRQDPGQGLRLIYYSQIVNDFQKGDIAEGYSVSREKKESFPLTVTSAQKNPTAFYLCASNNQGFPISGANVLTFGAGSRLTVL.